Shown below are 21 T cell receptor beta chains from a single sample sequenced in a study of shared clonotypes between healthy human individuals. Data came from immunoSEQ multiplex PCR; TCRdb stores just in-frame clones and leaves some out. Of roughly 2.2 million clones listed, approximately 93% are singletons. The specimen was naive CD4+ T cells from PBMCs. Stated subset: CD45RA+ positively selected. Source of these receptors: a man aged 18 to 29 in good health. Some clones in this sample may be carry-over from other donors' samples.

The V and J genes are TRBV4-3 and TRBJ2-1, with D uncertain. Germline V gene sequence: CDR1 LGHNA, CDR2 YSLEER. The germline V and J ends were trimmed by 4 bases and 2 bases, with 18 bases remaining between them. The CDR3 totals 17 residues. The CDR3 here is CASSLPVGRSTYNEQFF. The CDR3 DNA follows: TGCGCCAGCAGCCTCCCAGTAGGCAGGTCAACCTACAATGAGCAGTTCTTC.

This sequence joins TRBV9 and TRBJ2-2, with D perhaps TRBD2 (7 bases). This CDR3 is 16 amino acids long. Trimming took off 7 bases at V and 3 bases at J, with 19 bases between the two ends. Germline V gene lookup returns CDR1 SGDLS and CDR2 YYNGEE. CDR3 DNA: TGTGCCAGCCCCCCTCACGCGGGGGCACACACCGGGGAGCTGTTTTTT. Protein product: CASPPHAGAHTGELFF. The complete variable domain, with remaining parts taken from reference TRBV9 and TRBJ2-2, reads DSGVTQTPKHLITATGQRVTLRCSPRSGDLSVYWYQQSLDQGLQFLIQYYNGEERAKGNILERFSAQQFPDLHSELNLSSLELGDSALYFCASPPHAGAHTGELFFGEGSRLTVL.

Concerning this clone itself: The same CDR3 can be traced to other DNA sequences in this sample. This chain joins TRBV6-5 and TRBJ2-3; D call uncertain. Trimming left V 6 bases short and J 4 bases short, with 5 bases between. Per the germline V gene, CDR1 is MNHEY and CDR2 is SVGAGI. This CDR3 comprises 11 residues. DNA of the CDR3: TGTGCCAGCAGGGTGTCAGATACGCAGTATTTT. Its translation: CASRVSDTQYF.

The chain uses TRBV5-1 and TRBJ2-3; D possibly corresponds to TRBD2 (6 bases). CDR3 length equals 15 residues. CDR1 and CDR2 from the germline V gene are SGHRS and YFSETQ. Trimming took 3 bases from V and 1 from J, leaving 12 bases between them. DNA of the CDR3: TGCGCCAGCAGCTGGGGGGTCTCTCGCACAGATACGCAGTATTTT. It specifies CASSWGVSRTDTQYF.

As concerns this clone: The junction and the germline gene differ at one end; a read error may be behind it. The chain couples TRBV6-1 to TRBJ1-1, with D perhaps matching TRBD1 (6 bases). This CDR3 is built from 14 residues. The V gene's germline CDR1 is MNHNS and CDR2 SASEGT. The DNA of the CDR3 is TGCGGGGCGGGGGCAGCCTTAACGAACACTGAAGCTTTCTTT. It translates to CGAGAALTNTEAFF.

V gene TRBV4-3 combines with J gene TRBJ1-5, with D unresolved. The CDR3 extends over 13 amino acids. The germline V gene has CDR1 LGHNA and CDR2 YSLEER. V shed 0 bases and J shed 7 bases, with 7 bases lying between them. DNA for the CDR3: TGCGCCAGCAGCCAAGACGTGGAGCAGCCCCAGCATTTT. Translated, it gives CASSQDVEQPQHF.

This clone was counted once. This rearrangement joins TRBV29-1 to TRBJ2-7, with D perhaps assigned TRBD1 or TRBD2 (6 bases each). Germline V CDR1 and CDR2: SQVTM, ANQGSEA. This CDR3 comprises 13 residues. Between the trimmed V and J ends, which lost 6 bases and 9 bases, there was a span of 21 bases. The CDR3 DNA is TGCAGCGTCATGACAGGAGGAGGGGTTAGGCAGTACTTC. Its protein product is CSVMTGGGVRQYF.

This clone showed up just once. The same CDR3 also results from other DNA sequences found in this sample. This chain connects TRBV30 to TRBJ1-1; D might be TRBD1 (6 bases). The CDR3 covers 13 residues. The V gene's germline CDR1 is GTSNPN and CDR2 SVGIG (reference sequence). V gave up 4 bases and J gave up 1 base, with 10 bases separating them. Here the CDR3 DNA reads TGTGCCTGGAACCGAGGGGGGAACACTGAAGCTTTCTTT. As protein: CAWNRGGNTEAFF.

The chain joins TRBV4-1 to TRBJ2-1, with no clear D. Trimming pared 0 bases from V and 15 bases from J, leaving 18 bases between. The CDR3 spans 14 residues. The germline V gene has CDR1 MGHRA and CDR2 YSYEKL. As DNA, the CDR3 is TGCGCCAGCAGCCAAGATCATACTTTAGGGTGGCGGTTCTTC. Translating gives CASSQDHTLGWRFF.

About this clone itself: This sample includes further DNA sequences coding for the same CDR3. V usage is TRBV9 and J usage is TRBJ2-1; 7 positions agree with TRBD2. Unmatched junction bases numbered 6, after V lost 2 bases and J lost 1 base. CDR1 and CDR2 (germline): SGDLS, YYNGEE. The CDR3 is made up of 16 amino acids. In nucleotides, the CDR3 is TGTGCCAGCAGCGTGGGCGGGAGCGGGTCCTACAATGAGCAGTTCTTC. This gives the protein CASSVGGSGSYNEQFF. The variable domain in full, completed from reference TRBV9 and TRBJ2-1, reads DSGVTQTPKHLITATGQRVTLRCSPRSGDLSVYWYQQSLDQGLQFLIQYYNGEERAKGNILERFSAQQFPDLHSELNLSSLELGDSALYFCASSVGGSGSYNEQFFGPGTRLTVL.

V usage is TRBV6-5 and J usage is TRBJ1-5; D is possibly TRBD1 (5 bases). The CDR3 has 14 residues. Germline V CDR1 and CDR2: MNHEY, SVGAGI. The V end lost 8 bases, the J end lost 3 bases, and 14 bases lay between the germline ends. The CDR3 sequence: CASGGVQSNQPQHF. Here the CDR3 DNA reads TGTGCCAGCGGGGGGGTACAGTCCAATCAGCCCCAGCATTTT.

The gene calls are TRBV28 and TRBJ2-7; tentative D call: TRBD1 (5 bases). V lost 8 bases, J lost 0 bases, and 11 bases lay in between. Per the germline V gene, CDR1 is MDHEN and CDR2 is SYDVKM. The CDR3 spans 13 residues. The CDR3 DNA reads TGTGCCAGCGGTGACAGTTTCTCCTACGAGCAGTACTTC. The encoded protein is CASGDSFSYEQYF.

V gene TRBV5-1 combines with J gene TRBJ1-4; the D gene is possibly TRBD1 (5 bases). Trimming removed 4 bases at V and 0 bases at J, with 16 bases between. The CDR3 spans 17 residues. Germline CDR1 reads SGHRS; CDR2 reads YFSETQ. CDR3 DNA sequence: TGCGCCAGCAGCCAGGGACTTTATTATGCAACTAATGAAAAACTGTTTTTT. This sequence encodes CASSQGLYYATNEKLFF. Variable domain in full (rest from reference TRBV5-1 and TRBJ1-4): KAGVTQTPRYLIKTRGQQVTLSCSPISGHRSVSWYQQTPGQGLQFLFEYFSETQRNKGNFPGRFSGRQFSNSRSEMNVSTLELGDSALYLCASSQGLYYATNEKLFFGSGTQLSVL.

This clone came up once. The chain is built from TRBV14 and TRBJ2-5, with a weak D call TRBD1 (6 bases). The V end lost 1 base, the J end lost 1 base, and 13 bases lay between the germline ends. Per the germline V gene, CDR1 is SGHDN and CDR2 is FVKESK. There are 16 residues in the CDR3. This CDR3 is CASSQGWGTLQETQYF. The DNA for the CDR3 is TGTGCCAGCAGCCAAGGATGGGGGACACTCCAAGAGACCCAGTACTTC.

A word on this clone: Other DNA sequences within the sample encode an identical CDR3. This chain joins TRBV7-2 and TRBJ2-7; D might be TRBD1 (6 bases). Trimming left V 5 bases short and J 4 bases short, with 15 bases between. The CDR3 is 14 residues long. The germline CDR1 and CDR2 sequences are SGHTA and FQGNSA. In DNA, the CDR3 is TGTGCCAGCAGCCTGGGACAAGGGCGGTACGAGCAGTACTTC. Translation gives CASSLGQGRYEQYF.

The gene calls are TRBV7-2 and TRBJ2-2, with TRBD2 identical over 12 bases. CDR3 length: 18 amino acids. CDR1 SGHTA and CDR2 FQGNSA come from the germline V gene. V shed 5 bases and J 7 bases; nucleotides not matched to a gene: 14. The CDR3 reads CASSLRPTSGRFNGELFF. Here the CDR3 DNA reads TGTGCCAGCAGCCTCCGCCCGACTAGCGGGAGATTTAACGGGGAGCTGTTTTTT.

This chain joins TRBV7-8 and TRBJ2-2, with TRBD2 identical over 12 bases. This CDR3 comprises 20 residues. The germline V gene encodes CDR1 SGHVS and CDR2 FQNEAQ. Trimming removed 5 bases from V and 3 bases from J; junction bases left unmatched: 16. The DNA for the CDR3 is TGTGCCAGCAGCCGAAAAAGCCGACTAGCGGGAGCCACGGACACCGGGGAGCTGTTTTTT. Amino acid sequence: CASSRKSRLAGATDTGELFF.

The chain couples TRBV11-2 to TRBJ1-4, with 7 bases fitting TRBD1. V dropped 3 bases and J dropped 5; count of bases not matched to a gene: 3. The germline V gene encodes CDR1 SGHAT and CDR2 FQNNGV. The CDR3 sequence is 14 residues long. The CDR3 is CASSFGTANEKLFF. DNA for the CDR3: TGTGCCAGCAGCTTCGGGACAGCAAATGAAAAACTGTTTTTT.

The gene calls are TRBV7-9 and TRBJ2-1; 7 nucleotides line up with TRBD2. The germline CDR1 and CDR2 sequences are SEHNR and FQNEAQ (reference sequence). V shed 1 base and J 4 bases; nucleotides not matched to a gene: 7. The CDR3 is 16 residues long. CDR3 DNA: TGTGCCAGCAGCTTAGGGGCGGGAGCAATATACAATGAGCAGTTCTTC. Translation gives CASSLGAGAIYNEQFF.

This clone was observed a single time. This chain links TRBV28 with TRBJ1-2, with D possibly matching TRBD1 (5 bases). V lost 7 bases and J 3 bases, leaving 18 bases between the germline ends. The length of the CDR3 is 15 residues. From germline, CDR1 is MDHEN and CDR2 SYDVKM. The CDR3 reads CASTGGATNHYGYTF. DNA for the CDR3: TGTGCCAGCACCGGCGGGGCGACTAATCACTATGGCTACACCTTC.

V gene TRBV6-1 combines with J gene TRBJ1-1, with D perhaps matching TRBD1 (6 bases). Germline values: CDR1 MNHNS, CDR2 SASEGT. Trimming pared 2 bases from V and 5 bases from J, leaving 15 bases between. The CDR3 sequence is 15 residues long. The CDR3 DNA reads TGTGCCAGCAGTGAAATTGGCAGGGGTGAGACTGAAGCTTTCTTT. Translating it yields CASSEIGRGETEAFF.